This TCR beta chain was sequenced during a study of regulatory T cells in long-lasting Graves disease (dated by TCRdb to the early 2020s). Background for the entire study: To count as having persistent Graves' disease, a patient had to have received antithyroid drug treatment for over 5 years with TSH receptor autoantibodies remaining persistently positive. Peripheral blood TCR sequencing and RNA sequencing compared persistent Graves' disease patients with newly diagnosed Graves' disease patients. The study took place in China and was registered as a clinical trial. A total of about 35 samples underwent TCR sequencing, from 13 patients with persistent Graves' disease and 20 patients with newly diagnosed Graves' disease. Antithyroid drugs had been taken for about 9.7 years on average by persistent Graves' disease patients in the clinical cohort. Overall study results and their limits: The study examined only peripheral blood because the primary lesion, thyroid tissue, could not be accessed. The small sample size was acknowledged by the authors as a limitation that may reduce accuracy. Only the TCR beta chain was sequenced and analyzed. Compared with newly diagnosed patients, patients with persistent Graves' disease had lower TCR Shannon entropy and fewer highly expanded clones, which suggests clonal expansion. Persistent patients shared more public clonotypes among themselves (fewer than 3,000) than newly diagnosed patients did (approximately 870).

Receptor libraries were prepared by multiplex PCR. The sample was run on an Illumina HiSeq 4000. TCR beta libraries were built with iRepertoire HTBI primers and Arm-PCR amplification of CDR3 regions. Before sequencing, the PCR products underwent gel purification. The authors' analysis ran thus. Across samples, around 62 TRBV and roughly 13 TRBJ segments were identified and used for gene usage analysis of CDR3 amino acid clonotypes. COPE and FqMerger were used to merge filtered high-quality paired reads into contigs. BLAST was used to align contigs to IMGT TRBV, TRBD and TRBJ reference genes, with CDR3 defined following IMGT. Highly expanded clones were defined as clonotypes with a frequency above 0.1%. Shannon entropy was used to measure repertoire diversity, and the Gini coefficient was used to measure V-J evenness. A clonotype found in more than one individual was treated as public. Using fastp at Q25 and MiXCR, TCRdb reprocessed the public reads and kept productive beta chains. Each entry is one CDR3 protein sequence, shown with its most common DNA and genes. These V and J calls originate from TCRdb's pipeline instead of the authors' own analysis. This sample lists some 450,000 distinct CDR3 sequences; around 22% were detected once. The leading ten clones occupy 26% of the sample.

Concerning this clonotype: Its antigen is currently not known. A clone one base away is much larger, so this may be a read error.

Taken with the paper, the label for time point translates to: persistent/refractory GD, antithyroid drugs over 5 years with positive TRAb. For both TCR sequencing and RNA sequencing, RNA was extracted from PBMCs using TRIzol. The diagnosis of Graves' disease was made according to American Thyroid Association guidelines. Recruitment of patients was carried out at an endocrinology department in Xi'an, China. Each patient gave approximately 10 milliliters of peripheral blood, collected in an EDTA anticoagulant tube. Ficoll Paque Plus density gradient separation was used to isolate PBMCs, and no additional T cell sorting was done. An Agilent 2100 Bioanalyzer and agarose gel were used to check RNA quality, and a NanoDrop 2000 was used to measure RNA concentration. The TCR originated in a female donor with Graves disease. This sample comprised peripheral blood mononuclear cells (PBMCs), obtained when the disease was refractory, from a patient treated with antithyroid drugs.

The DNA sequence follows: TGTGCCAGCAGTCCCCCAACGGTGAGCACTGAAGCTTTCTTT. Its translation is CASSPPTVSTEAFF. The chain is made from TRBV28 and TRBJ1-1; a confident D gene designation cannot be given. From a lookup of the germline V gene, CDR1 and CDR2 are MDHEN and SYDVKM. V loses 5 bases of germline sequence and J loses 4 bases, and the interval between the two ends is 14 bases. From cysteine to phenylalanine, the CDR3 is 14 amino acids long. The DNA shown is the 42-base CDR3, in frame from base 1.